What follows are 3 T cell receptor beta chains derived from one specimen sequenced in a study of cytomegalovirus exposure and HLA in healthy donors. The PCR employed 60 Vbeta primers together with 13 Jbeta primers. Generated by immunoSEQ multiplex PCR, the TCRdb table keeps only in-frame clones and is missing some. The repertoire includes 130,000 to 150,000 clones, 70% to 90% of them detected once, and 3.5% to 4.5% sits in the top ten. The sequenced material came from PBMCs. The receptors here all came from a middle-aged woman in good health and CMV-seropositive.

The CDR3 nucleotides are TGTGCCAGCAGGAGGACAGGCGGCGATGAGCAGTTCTTC. It encodes CASRRTGGDEQFF. The V gene is TRBV28, the J gene TRBJ2-1; 7 bases line up with TRBD1. The J segment lost 8 bases and the V segment lost 6 bases, leaving 7 bases of the junction unmatched. This CDR3 comprises 13 residues. CDR1 is MDHEN and CDR2 is SYDVKM in the germline V gene.

The chain carries TRBV6-1 and TRBJ1-5; D is undetermined. V dropped 4 bases and J dropped 3 bases, with 16 bases sitting between them. This CDR3 contains 16 residues. Looked up from germline, CDR1 is MNHNS and CDR2 is SASEGT. The DNA of the CDR3 is TGTGCCAGCAGTGGGGTATCGGCAGGCTACAATCAGCCCCAGCATTTT. As protein: CASSGVSAGYNQPQHF.

J is TRBJ2-5 and V is TRBV30; TRBD1 matches at 12 bases. With V trimmed by 3 bases and J by 11 bases, 10 bases remained unmatched. The CDR3 has 14 residues. The V gene's germline CDR1 is GTSNPN and CDR2 SVGIG (reference sequence). In DNA, the CDR3 is TGTGCCTGGAGCCCGGGACAGGGGGCGCGAGAGCAGTACTTC. This sequence encodes CAWSPGQGAREQYF.